This TCR beta chain was captured by sequencing in a study of shared clonotypes between healthy human individuals. Concerning this clone: Its specificity is not known.

Germline V gives CDR1 MGHRA, CDR2 YSYEKL. V was clipped by 1 base and J by 9 bases, with 10 bases between them. The CDR3 length is 13 residues. Whole-study findings and limits: In a few donors, roughly 5.2% of naive CD4 clonotypes appeared in common. Rarefaction exposed incomplete sorted-subset sequencing despite large depth. The sampled material consisted only of blood, and tissue repertoires are likely to differ.

Authors' processing steps: ImmunoSEQ junction-only sequences lacked quality scores, so their filtering differed. TCRdb's table, derived via immunoSEQ multiplex PCR, lists solely in-frame clones and lacks some. Clone size and V and J calls were adopted from that table, with D and trimming inferred from the DNA. The profile shows 2,100,000 or so clones, 90% to 97% of them singletons. V gene TRBV4-1 combines with J gene TRBJ1-5, with D uncertain. The sequencing input was naive CD4+ T cells sorted from blood. As to subset: CD45RA+ positively selected. This TCR was sampled from a man younger than 35 in good health. CDR3 in DNA: TGCGCCAGCAGCCAAGGAGACCTTCCGCCCCAGCATTTT. Amino acids: CASSQGDLPPQHF.